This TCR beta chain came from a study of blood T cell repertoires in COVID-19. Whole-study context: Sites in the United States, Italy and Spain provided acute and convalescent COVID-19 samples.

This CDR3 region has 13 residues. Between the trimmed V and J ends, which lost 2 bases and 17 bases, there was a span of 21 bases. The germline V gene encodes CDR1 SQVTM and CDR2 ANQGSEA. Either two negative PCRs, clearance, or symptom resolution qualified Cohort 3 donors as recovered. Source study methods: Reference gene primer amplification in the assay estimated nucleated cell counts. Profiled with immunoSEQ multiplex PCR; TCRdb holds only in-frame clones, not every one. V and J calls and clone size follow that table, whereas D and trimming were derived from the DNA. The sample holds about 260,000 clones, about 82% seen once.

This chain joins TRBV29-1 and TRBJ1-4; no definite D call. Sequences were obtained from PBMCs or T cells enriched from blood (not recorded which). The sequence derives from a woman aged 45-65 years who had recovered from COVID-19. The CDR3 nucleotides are TGCAGCGTTGAAAAGAGTGAGGCCAAGTCTGTTTTTTTT. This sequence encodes CSVEKSEAKSVFF. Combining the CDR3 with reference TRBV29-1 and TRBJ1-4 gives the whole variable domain SAVISQKPSRDICQRGTSLTIQCQVDSQVTMMFWYRQQPGQSLTLIATANQGSEATYESGFVIDKFPISRPNLTFSTLTVSNMSPEDSSIYLCSVEKSEAKSVFFGSGTQLSVL.